The next 12 T cell receptor beta chains were all read from a single sample in a study. Using its own MiXCR run on the 5' RACE reads, TCRdb lists one record per CDR3 protein. This table holds 40,000 to 65,000 distinct CDR3 sequences, almost 25% found once. Sequenced input: tumor-infiltrating naive CD4+ T cells sorted from the breast tumor. Subset reported: naive CD4+ T cells, CD4+CD45RA+CD25-. These receptors were taken from a female donor with breast cancer.

The V gene is TRBV7-6, the J gene TRBJ2-1; D could derive from TRBD1 or TRBD2 (6 bases each). CDR3 length: 14 residues. The V end was cut by 5 bases, the J end by 8 bases, with 16 bases between. The germline gives CDR1 SGHVS, CDR2 FNYEAQ. CDR3 loop: CASSAGGQPHEQFF. In DNA, the CDR3 is TGTGCCAGCAGCGCCGGGGGCCAGCCCCATGAGCAGTTCTTC.

This clonotype has more than one count but fewer than ten. The chain recombines TRBV7-9 with TRBJ2-3, with unresolved D. Germline-derived CDR1 and CDR2 are SEHNR and FQNEAQ (reference sequence). The V end was cut by 5 bases, the J end by 6 bases, with 12 bases between. The CDR3 sequence is 13 residues long. CDR3 protein: CASSAGGSDTQYF. In DNA, the CDR3 is TGTGCCAGCAGCGCTGGCGGATCGGATACGCAGTATTTT.

For the CDR3, the DNA is TGCGCCAGCCTAGGGGTTAGCGGGGCCTCCCGAGGTGAGCAGTTCTTC. Encoded protein: CASLGVSGASRGEQFF. This rearrangement joins TRBV5-1 to TRBJ2-1, with 8 bases that match TRBD2. CDR1 is SGHRS and CDR2 is YFSETQ in the germline V gene. The J segment lost 9 bases and the V segment lost 7 bases, leaving 18 bases of the junction unmatched. CDR3 length: 16 residues.

The V call is TRBV10-3, the J call TRBJ2-1; unclear D gene. The germline V gene encodes CDR1 ENHRY and CDR2 SYGVKD. The germline V and J ends were trimmed by 8 bases and 5 bases, with 7 bases remaining between them. The CDR3 totals 11 residues. The CDR3 sequence is CAIGEHNEQFF. The CDR3 DNA follows: TGTGCCATCGGCGAACACAATGAGCAGTTCTTC.

In this sample, this clonotype turned up a few times. The CDR3 coding sequence is TGTGCCAGCAGCGTCGACAGGGGTAGCGGGGAGCTGTTTTTT. Its protein product is CASSVDRGSGELFF. V and J are TRBV7-3 and TRBJ2-2, with 8 positions matching TRBD1. V shed 5 bases and J 7 bases; nucleotides not matched to a gene: 6. This CDR3 is 14 amino acids long. Germline CDR1 and CDR2: SGHTA and FQGTGA. The full variable domain, in which reference TRBV7-3 and TRBJ2-2 provide the parts outside the CDR3, is GAGVSQTPSNKVTEKGKYVELRCDPISGHTALYWYRQSLGQGPEFLIYFQGTGAADDSGLPNDRFFAVRPEGSVSTLKIQRTERGDSAVYLCASSVDRGSGELFFGEGSRLTVL.

Only a few counts were recorded for this clonotype. The chain recombines TRBV4-1 with TRBJ2-5, with 8 bases identical to TRBD1. The ends lost 5 bases at V and 3 bases at J; junction bases unmatched: 11. The CDR3 runs 16 residues. From germline, CDR1 is MGHRA and CDR2 YSYEKL. The CDR3 loop reads CASSGRRTGPEETQYF. As DNA, the CDR3 is TGCGCCAGCAGCGGACGCCGGACAGGGCCGGAAGAGACCCAGTACTTC.

This clonotype was recorded a few times. The rearrangement uses TRBV9 and TRBJ2-2; D uncertain. The CDR3 is 15 amino acids. From germline, CDR1 is SGDLS and CDR2 YYNGEE. V lost 0 bases and J lost 6, with 12 bases in between. The CDR3 protein is CASSVGVEIAGELFF. The CDR3 DNA sequence: TGTGCCAGCAGCGTAGGCGTTGAGATCGCCGGGGAGCTGTTTTTT.

This clonotype was seen ten or more times. V gene TRBV20-1 combines with J gene TRBJ2-1; D might be TRBD2 (6 bases). With 1 base removed from V and 0 bases from J, the gap between germline ends came to 16 bases. The CDR3 runs 17 residues. Germline CDR1 and CDR2: DFQATT and SNEGSKA (reference sequence). In nucleotides, the CDR3 is TGCAGTGCTAGAGCGAATAGCGGACGATACTCCTACAATGAGCAGTTCTTC. Its protein product is CSARANSGRYSYNEQFF.

The CDR3 is CSAREKGINTEAFF. CDR3 coding DNA: TGCAGTGCTAGAGAGAAGGGAATAAACACTGAAGCTTTCTTT. V and J are TRBV20-1 and TRBJ1-1; D unclear. Germline CDR1 is DFQATT and CDR2 is SNEGSKA (reference sequence). This CDR3 is built from 14 residues. Trimming cost V 0 bases and J 2 bases, with 10 bases left between them.

A few counts support this clonotype. The chain joins TRBV7-2 to TRBJ2-3, with D uncertain. Trimming cost V 5 bases and J 2 bases, with 14 bases left between them. The germline V gene encodes CDR1 SGHTA and CDR2 FQGNSA. The CDR3 extends over 15 amino acids. The CDR3 sequence is CASSHGVHLTDTQYF. The CDR3 DNA is TGTGCCAGCAGCCATGGGGTGCACCTCACAGATACGCAGTATTTT.

This rearrangement joins TRBV5-1 to TRBJ2-5, with D uncertain. Germline CDR1 reads SGHRS; CDR2 reads YFSETQ. V was clipped by 4 bases and J by 2 bases, with 15 bases between them. The CDR3 contains 15 residues. CDR3 DNA sequence: TGCGCCAGCAGCCTCACAGTCACCAGACAAGAGACCCAGTACTTC. It translates to CASSLTVTRQETQYF.

This clonotype has only a few counts. The chain joins TRBV5-1 to TRBJ2-2, with unresolved D. Trimming cost V 1 base and J 6 bases, with 4 bases left between them. The CDR3 runs to 12 residues. Germline values: CDR1 SGHRS, CDR2 YFSETQ. The CDR3 reads CASSLHPGELFF. CDR3 DNA: TGCGCCAGCAGCTTGCACCCCGGGGAGCTGTTTTTT.